This T cell receptor (beta chain) appears in the sequencing data of a study of T cells expressing NK-cell markers. Turning to the study itself: Repertoires of TCR beta were obtained from T cells sorted as CD3+CD56+NKG2C+, CD3+CD56+NKG2C- and CD3+CD56-NKG2C+. Whole-study results and caveats: Of the CD8+ T cell pool in about 6 donors, roughly 1.0-8% was accounted for by dominant NKG2C+ clonotypes. Several donors likewise had their CD3+CD56-NKG2C+ fraction led by these clonotypes.

Germline values: CDR1 SNHLY, CDR2 FYNNEI. The CDR3 has 12 residues. Note on this clonotype: Its antigen remains unknown.

A 5'RACE template switching approach incorporating UMIs was used to make TCR beta cDNA. No DNA is given; TCRdb re-called the 5' RACE reads and lists each CDR3 protein once. The sample spans a few hundred thousand distinct CDR3 sequences; the ten largest clones claim about 5.2%. Sequenced: blood T cells: a sorted CD56 or NKG2C T cell subset, CD4+ or CD8+ T cells, or bulk PBMC T cells (not recorded which). This TCR was recovered from a man aged 18 to 70 in good health. The chain uses TRBV2 and TRBJ2-7. CDR3: CASSDGFYEQYF. The full variable domain, its missing parts supplied by reference TRBV2 and TRBJ2-7, is EPEVTQTPSHQVTQMGQEVILRCVPISNHLYFYWYRQILGQKVEFLVSFYNNEISEKSEIFDDQFSVERPDGSNFTLKIRSTKLEDSAMYFCASSDGFYEQYFGPGTRLTVT.